The source of this TCR beta chain is a study of identical twins. Study findings and constraints: Invariant cells of the MAIT and iNKT types might have partly distorted the zero-insertion analyses.

There are many counts of this clonotype. No antigen is known for it. CDR3 length: 13 amino acids. V was trimmed by 4 bases and J by 4 bases, leaving 10 bases between them. In germline, CDR1 is SQVTM, CDR2 ANQGSEA. All donors were healthy Caucasians. A universal primer binding site was introduced by template switching. The final cDNA contained unique molecular identifiers. TCRdb analysed the 5' RACE reads with MiXCR anew, one entry per CDR3 protein. This table has 700,000 or so distinct CDR3 sequences, 8.6% appearing once. These data were likewise used in another study, on yellow fever vaccine responses in identical twins.

The rearrangement links TRBV29-1 to TRBJ2-2; D gene unclear. The material sequenced was PBMCs. The TCR was taken from a woman aged 18-29 years in good health. The CDR3 region is CSVVWLITGELFF. Written as DNA, the CDR3 is TGCAGCGTTGTTTGGCTGATCACCGGGGAGCTGTTTTTT.